The rows below give T cell receptor beta chains drawn from one sample of a study of blood T cells in healthy people across ages. TCRdb re-called the 5' RACE reads with MiXCR, one entry per CDR3 protein. The sample lists about 1.4 million distinct CDR3 sequences; approximately 59% were seen once. The sequenced sample consisted of blood. The source of these receptors is a man aged 18 to 35 in good health. The CDR3 runs from the conserved cysteine through the conserved F or W.

CDR3	V	J
CASRPGGGRARDTQYF	TRBV7-2	TRBJ2-3
CASSVVTSGYSMASGANVLTF	TRBV9	TRBJ2-6
CSVETNQETQYF	TRBV29-1	TRBJ2-5
CAIGGRTGYTF	TRBV10-3	TRBJ1-2
CASSERPGRETQYF	TRBV25-1	TRBJ2-5
CATSSSGEQYF	TRBV15	TRBJ2-7
CASSLARDYEQYF	TRBV5-1	TRBJ2-7
CASSQRRSTGELFF	TRBV6-2/TRBV6-3	TRBJ2-2
CASSVVPPDTQYF	TRBV11-2	TRBJ2-3
CASSLTSADYEQYF	TRBV12-3/TRBV12-4	TRBJ2-7
CASSQVLSGTEAFF	TRBV4-3	TRBJ1-1
CSARVGAGVETQYF	TRBV20-1	TRBJ2-5
CASAGLGGPSTDTQYF	TRBV2	TRBJ2-3
CASSPEWGRNSPLHF	TRBV11-2	TRBJ1-6
CASATPTSGSFYEQYF	TRBV5-1	.
CASGRTYNEQFF	TRBV2	TRBJ2-1
CSAGGTSAYNEQFF	TRBV20-1	TRBJ2-1
CASSLTGSDNEQFF	TRBV7-9	TRBJ2-1
CSARSGGGTDAQYF	TRBV20-1	TRBJ2-3
CASSLWGSNMNTEAFF	TRBV28	TRBJ1-1
CASSNGLVSGELFF	TRBV6-5	TRBJ2-2
CASSYGVGTEAFF	TRBV6-6	TRBJ1-1
CASSLVQGPFF	TRBV12-3/TRBV12-4	TRBJ2-1
CSARDFGTGGYILYNEQFF	TRBV20-1	TRBJ2-1
CASSQDPGEKTQYF	TRBV4-3	TRBJ2-5
CASGPGTGSYGYTF	TRBV27	TRBJ1-2
CASKRGQPYEQYF	TRBV6-5	.
CASSSLEEPQETQYF	TRBV28	TRBJ2-5
CASSYEGAGEQYF	TRBV6-6	TRBJ2-7
CASTPWRGAPNEKLFF	TRBV6-6	TRBJ1-4
CASSQAGTGRTGTQYF	TRBV4-1	TRBJ2-3
CASRTDGSSYNEQFF	TRBV6-6	TRBJ2-1
CAGSPARQGNTQYF	TRBV28	TRBJ2-3
CASSLEPFYNEQFF	TRBV5-1	TRBJ2-1
CAIAVGQNNEQYF	TRBV10-3	TRBJ2-4
CASSQPGQPYF	TRBV10-2	TRBJ2-4
CASTAISGANVLTF	TRBV19	TRBJ2-6
CASSGGGQGAWGYTF	TRBV9	TRBJ1-2
CSARKTLRVNEKLFF	TRBV20-1	TRBJ1-4
CASSGDGPMQFF	TRBV6-1	TRBJ2-1
CASSLTTSDEQFF	TRBV27	TRBJ2-1